This TCR beta chain was profiled in a study of early T cells in non-severe SARS-CoV-2 infection. Overall study: Bulk RNA isolated from unsorted whole blood underwent sequencing; chains were not paired. Regarding the study as a whole: CD4 and private specificities were missed by VDJdb matching, which favored anti-spike CD8 responses.

In the library, individual cDNA molecules carried attached unique molecular identifiers. Using its own MiXCR run on the 5' RACE reads, TCRdb lists one record per CDR3 protein. This table holds under 70,000 distinct CDR3 sequences, 5% to 6.5% found once. With respect to this clonotype: What it binds is unknown.

The germline CDR1 and CDR2 sequences are MDHEN and SYDVKM. V was shortened by 3 bases and J by 2 bases, with 14 bases between the two germline ends. The CDR3 runs 15 residues. The TCR originated in an adult who was a healthcare worker with PCR-confirmed SARS-CoV-2 infection or an uninfected control (not recorded which). This chain uses TRBV28 with TRBJ2-7, with a possible D match to TRBD2 (5 bases). This material consisted of whole blood, taken at baseline. CDR3 region: CASSFLSTGTYEQYF. CDR3 nucleotide sequence: TGTGCCAGCAGTTTCCTTTCCACCGGGACCTACGAGCAGTACTTC.